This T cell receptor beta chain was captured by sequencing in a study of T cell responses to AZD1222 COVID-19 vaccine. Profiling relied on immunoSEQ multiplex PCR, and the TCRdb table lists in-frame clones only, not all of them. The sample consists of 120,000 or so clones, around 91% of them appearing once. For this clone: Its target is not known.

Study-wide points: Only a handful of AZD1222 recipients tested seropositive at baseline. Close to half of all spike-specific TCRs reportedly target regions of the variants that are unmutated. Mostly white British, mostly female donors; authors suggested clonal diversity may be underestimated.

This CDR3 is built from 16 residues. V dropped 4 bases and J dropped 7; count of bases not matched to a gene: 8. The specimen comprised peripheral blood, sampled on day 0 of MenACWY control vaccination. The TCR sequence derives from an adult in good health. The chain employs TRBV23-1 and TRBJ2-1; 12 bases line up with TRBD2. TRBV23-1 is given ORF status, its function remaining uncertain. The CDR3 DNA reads TGCGCCAGCAGTCCTACTAGCGGGAGGCTGGGGAATGAGCAGTTCTTC. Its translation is CASSPTSGRLGNEQFF.